Listed here is a single T cell receptor (beta chain). The data belong to a study of technical replicates of blood from several donors. There are 13 residues in the CDR3. The germline gives CDR1 SGHRS, CDR2 YFSETQ. Trimming removed 0 bases at V and 4 bases at J, with 7 bases between. The protocol was immunoSEQ multiplex PCR, while the TCRdb copy is restricted to in-frame clones and leaves out a portion. The sample contains roughly 72,000 clones, 85% to 95% of which appear only once. The sequence came from a human donor in good health. The source material was T cells isolated from PBMCs. This chain joins TRBV5-1 and TRBJ2-5; TRBD2 might be the D (5 bases). The CDR3 sequence: CASSLGGLETQYF. The CDR3 DNA reads as TGCGCCAGCAGCTTGGGAGGGTTAGAGACCCAGTACTTC.